The 29 T cell receptor beta chains presented below share a single source sample, sequenced in a study of radiation and T cells in renal cell carcinoma (dated by TCRdb to the early 2020s). The time point label, as the study defines it: baseline pretreatment blood. The treatment or condition label, as the study defines it: 15 Gy SBRT to primary tumor, nephrectomy 4 weeks later. Libraries were constructed by the immunoSEQ multiplex PCR assay. The clones in this table, taken by TCRdb from immuneACCESS, are in-frame only. Not every clone is retained; where verified, under half of the shortfall comes from an unresolved V gene, and the cause of the rest is unknown. The sample records 100,000 to 150,000 clones, around 84% of which are singletons. The top ten constitute approximately 3% of the sample. The sample here was blood, taken from a patient whose treatment included radiotherapy and nephrectomy. Source of these receptors: a woman aged 60 to 75 with renal cell carcinoma.

The CDR3 DNA reads TGTGCCAGCAGTTTATCGCGGGGGGAGTACAATGAGCAGTTCTTC. Translated, it gives CASSLSRGEYNEQFF. V usage is TRBV27 and J usage is TRBJ2-1; 8 bases are a match to TRBD2. V lost 0 bases to trimming and J lost 4 bases; unmatched junction nucleotides: 2. This CDR3 has 15 amino acids. Germline CDR1 reads MNHEY; CDR2 reads SMNVEV (reference sequence).

This chain links TRBV28 with TRBJ1-2; no clear D gene. The CDR3 runs 11 residues. The germline V gene encodes CDR1 MDHEN and CDR2 SYDVKM. V gave up 6 bases and J gave up 2 bases, with 4 bases separating them. The CDR3 sequence is CASRSNYGYTF. The CDR3 DNA reads as TGTGCCAGCAGATCCAACTATGGCTACACCTTC.

Only a few counts were recorded for this clone. This sequence joins TRBV18 and TRBJ1-2; the D gene is possibly TRBD1 (6 bases). From germline, CDR1 is KGHSH and CDR2 LQKENI. This CDR3 has 13 residues. Deletions cut 2 bases from V and 8 bases from J, with 12 bases between. The DNA of the CDR3 is TGTGCCAGCTCACCATCCGGGACATCCGGCTACACCTTC. Its protein product is CASSPSGTSGYTF.

This chain uses TRBV6-6 with TRBJ2-1; D is unresolved. CDR3 length: 11 amino acids. V was shortened by 5 bases and J by 10 bases, with 9 bases between the two germline ends. Per the germline V gene, CDR1 is MNHNY and CDR2 is SVGAGI (reference sequence). CDR3 nucleotide sequence: TGTGCCAGCAGTCAAGACTTAGAGCAGTTCTTC. The encoded protein is CASSQDLEQFF.

The rearrangement links TRBV5-4 to TRBJ2-7, with D perhaps being TRBD1 or TRBD2 (6 bases each). The CDR3 consists of 18 residues. Between the trimmed V and J ends, which lost 3 bases and 5 bases, there was a span of 27 bases. CDR1 and CDR2 from the germline V gene are SGHNT and YYREEE (reference sequence). The CDR3 protein is CASSSPGQGRGDWDEQYF. The CDR3 DNA follows: TGTGCCAGCAGCTCCCCCGGGCAGGGAAGGGGGGATTGGGACGAGCAGTACTTC.

The rearrangement uses TRBV11-1 and TRBJ2-4; possibly TRBD1 for D (6 bases). Trimming stripped 1 base from V and 4 bases from J, with 8 bases between. Germline V CDR1 and CDR2: SGHAT, FQDESV (reference sequence). This CDR3 comprises 14 residues. The CDR3 is CASSLGTAKNIQYF. The CDR3 nucleotides read TGTGCCAGCAGCTTAGGGACAGCGAAAAACATTCAGTACTTC.

V is TRBV19 and J is TRBJ1-4; D perhaps matches TRBD1 (6 bases). The CDR3 extends over 14 amino acids. Germline V CDR1 and CDR2: LNHDA, SQIVND (reference sequence). V lost 1 base to trimming and J lost 8 bases, with 11 bases between them. CDR3: CASSIARGAEKLFF. The CDR3 nucleotides read TGTGCCAGTAGTATAGCCAGGGGCGCGGAAAAACTGTTTTTT.

This sequence joins TRBV11-2 and TRBJ2-1; 9 bases are a match to TRBD2. The CDR3 sequence is 15 residues long. Germline values: CDR1 SGHAT, CDR2 FQNNGV. V was pared by 5 bases and J by 4 bases, with 6 bases of the junction left unmatched. In DNA, the CDR3 is TGTGCCAGCAGCACGCGGACTAGCGATTACAATGAGCAGTTCTTC. Amino acids: CASSTRTSDYNEQFF.

This chain joins TRBV4-2 and TRBJ2-1, with D maybe TRBD2 (5 bases). CDR1 and CDR2 (germline): LGHNA, YNFKEQ. V gave up 4 bases and J gave up 10 bases, with 8 bases separating them. The CDR3 has 11 amino acids. CDR3 sequence (DNA): TGTGCCAGCAGCCGGGAGACGGAGCAGTTCTTC. It codes for CASSRETEQFF.

The gene calls are TRBV5-1 and TRBJ2-5; D is perhaps TRBD1 (5 bases). Germline V gives CDR1 SGHRS, CDR2 YFSETQ. There are 14 residues in the CDR3. V gave up 0 bases and J gave up 5 bases, with 11 bases separating them. DNA for the CDR3: TGCGCCAGCAGCTTGGAGCAGGGTTCTGAGACCCAGTACTTC. Protein sequence: CASSLEQGSETQYF.

The chain employs TRBV15 and TRBJ2-7; tentatively, D is TRBD2 (5 bases). Trimming left V 5 bases short and J 6 bases short, with 14 bases between. The CDR3 covers 13 residues. The V gene's germline CDR1 is LNHNV and CDR2 YYDKDF (reference sequence). The CDR3 loop is CATSGIAFREQYF. CDR3 nucleotides: TGTGCCACCAGCGGTATAGCGTTTCGCGAGCAGTACTTC.

For this clone: The junction departs from the called germline gene at one end, perhaps through a read error. CDR3 region: CASSPDYSYNEQFF. DNA of the CDR3: TGTGCTAGCAGCCCGGACTACTCCTACAATGAGCAGTTCTTC. The genes are TRBV7-7 and TRBJ2-1, with a possible D match to TRBD2 (6 bases). Germline V gene sequence: CDR1 SSHAT, CDR2 FNYEAQ (reference sequence). The CDR3 consists of 14 residues.

V gene TRBV18 combines with J gene TRBJ1-1, with D perhaps matching TRBD1 (5 bases). CDR3 length: 15 residues. With 1 base removed from V and 6 bases from J, the gap between germline ends came to 15 bases. Germline loops: CDR1 KGHSH, CDR2 LQKENI. Here the CDR3 DNA reads TGTGCCAGCTCACCACGGAGGGGAGGAAATGCTGAAGCTTTCTTT. Translating it yields CASSPRRGGNAEAFF.

The chain links TRBV4-2 to TRBJ1-2; tentatively, D is TRBD1 (6 bases). Germline CDR1 and CDR2: LGHNA and YNFKEQ. Trimming removed 1 base at V and 5 bases at J, with 14 bases between. This CDR3 is 15 amino acids long. CDR3 sequence: CASSQGVSGDYGYTF. In DNA form, the CDR3 reads TGTGCCAGCAGCCAAGGCGTTTCAGGGGATTATGGCTACACCTTC.

The V call is TRBV6-6, the J call TRBJ2-3; TRBD2 is a possible D gene (5 bases). The CDR3 is 14 amino acids. Germline V gene lookup returns CDR1 MNHNY and CDR2 SVGAGI (reference sequence). The germline V and J ends were trimmed by 7 bases and 2 bases, with 13 bases remaining between them. CDR3: CASTTTRVTDTQYF. In DNA form, the CDR3 reads TGTGCCAGCACCACAACGAGGGTCACAGATACGCAGTATTTT.

The rearrangement links TRBV29-1 to TRBJ2-3; tentatively, D is TRBD1 (5 bases). Trimming left V 7 bases short and J 0 bases short, with 8 bases between. Per germline, CDR1 SQVTM and CDR2 ANQGSEA. The CDR3 spans 12 residues. This CDR3 is CSAQASTDTQYF. The CDR3 coding sequence is TGCAGCGCACAGGCTAGCACAGATACGCAGTATTTT.

The DNA for the CDR3 is TGTGCCAGTAGTATCCGGGACGGATACACTGAAGCTTTCTTT. Its translation is CASSIRDGYTEAFF. V is TRBV19 and J is TRBJ1-1; a possible D gene is TRBD1 (5 bases). The CDR3 has 14 residues. From germline, CDR1 is LNHDA and CDR2 SQIVND (reference sequence). The ends were cut back, 3 bases at V and 3 bases at J, with 11 bases in the middle.

This clone was seen only a few times. V and J are TRBV5-8 and TRBJ1-2; 9 bases fit TRBD1. In germline, CDR1 is SGHTS, CDR2 YDEGEE. V was pared by 6 bases and J by 7 bases, with 10 bases of the junction left unmatched. CDR3 length: 14 residues. CDR3 DNA sequence: TGTGCCAGCAAGCGTCGGACAGGGGCCCTTGGCTACACCTTC. It yields the protein CASKRRTGALGYTF.

This clone has only a few counts. The V gene is TRBV28, the J gene TRBJ1-5, with no clear D. The CDR3 sequence is 12 residues long. Trimming cost V 6 bases and J 2 bases, with 5 bases left between them. Germline V gene sequence: CDR1 MDHEN, CDR2 SYDVKM. The CDR3 sequence: CASRFGNQPQHF. In nucleotides, the CDR3 is TGTGCCAGCAGGTTCGGCAATCAGCCCCAGCATTTT.

The chain joins TRBV7-2 to TRBJ1-2; D not certain. The CDR3 covers 14 residues. Germline-derived CDR1 and CDR2 are SGHTA and FQGNSA. Trimming left V 5 bases short and J 5 bases short, with 15 bases between. The CDR3 bases are TGTGCCAGCAGCCCTGACAACCTTGGGTATGGCTACACCTTC. Its protein is CASSPDNLGYGYTF.

The V and J genes are TRBV6-6 and TRBJ2-5; 7 positions agree with TRBD2. After removal of 2 bases from V and 3 bases from J, the junction contained 3 bases not matched to a gene. The CDR3 runs to 14 residues. Germline lookup yields CDR1 MNHNY and CDR2 SVGAGI (reference sequence). In nucleotides, the CDR3 is TGTGCCAGCAGTTACGGCGGGGGAGAAGAGACCCAGTACTTC. This translates into CASSYGGGEETQYF.

This clone was found a few times. This rearrangement joins TRBV7-2 to TRBJ2-2; TRBD2 matches at 11 bases. V lost 5 bases, J lost 2 bases, and 4 bases stayed unmatched. CDR1 SGHTA and CDR2 FQGNSA come from the germline V gene. There are 16 residues in the CDR3. CDR3 amino acids: CASSRGLAVNTGELFF. CDR3 DNA sequence: TGTGCCAGCAGCCGGGGACTAGCGGTTAACACCGGGGAGCTGTTTTTT.

The chain has TRBV7-2 and TRBJ2-7; either TRBD1 or TRBD2 may supply D (6 bases each). From germline, CDR1 is SGHTA and CDR2 FQGNSA. The germline V and J ends were trimmed by 5 bases and 2 bases, with 13 bases remaining between them. The CDR3 extends over 14 amino acids. The DNA for the CDR3 is TGTGCCAGCAGCACCCAGGAGGGGGCCTACGAGCAGTACTTC. Translating it yields CASSTQEGAYEQYF.

The CDR3: CANRLHERELFF. In nucleotides, the CDR3 is TGTGCCAATAGGCTCCATGAGAGGGAGCTGTTTTTT. This chain connects TRBV6-1 to TRBJ2-2; D call uncertain. The CDR3 consists of 12 residues. The germline gives CDR1 MNHNS, CDR2 SASEGT. Trimming stripped 10 bases from V and 9 bases from J, with 15 bases between.

The J gene is TRBJ2-1, the V gene TRBV19, with unresolved D. Between the trimmed V and J ends, which lost 5 bases and 9 bases, there was a span of 8 bases. This CDR3 has 11 amino acids. CDR1 is LNHDA and CDR2 is SQIVND in the germline V gene (reference sequence). The CDR3 nucleotides read TGTGCCAGTAGTGGCTGGGGTGAGCAGTTCTTC. Translated: CASSGWGEQFF.

This clone came up once. The V and J genes are TRBV11-2 and TRBJ2-5, with TRBD1 matching 8 bases. There are 15 residues in the CDR3. Looked up from germline, CDR1 is SGHAT and CDR2 is FQNNGV. With 0 bases clipped from V and 5 bases from J, the junction kept 5 bases outside the gene matches. CDR3 amino acids: CASSLDQGAWETQYF. DNA for the CDR3: TGTGCCAGCAGCTTAGATCAGGGGGCATGGGAGACCCAGTACTTC.

CDR3 amino acids: CASTTTGLDSYEQYF. As DNA, the CDR3 is TGTGCCAGCACCACCACGGGTTTAGACTCCTACGAGCAGTACTTC. The chain employs TRBV27 and TRBJ2-7, with D unresolved. Germline lookup yields CDR1 MNHEY and CDR2 SMNVEV (reference sequence). V was clipped by 7 bases and J by 0 bases, with 16 bases between them. The CDR3 has 15 residues.

This clone was recorded a few times. This chain links TRBV4-1 with TRBJ2-6, with 7 bases lining up with TRBD2. CDR3 size: 14 residues. Per the germline V gene, CDR1 is MGHRA and CDR2 is YSYEKL. The V and J ends lost 5 bases and 7 bases, in that order; junction bases with no gene match: 5. CDR3 region: CASSYTGGANVLTF. The CDR3 nucleotides are TGCGCCAGCAGCTACACGGGGGGAGCCAACGTCCTGACTTTC.

V usage is TRBV15 and J usage is TRBJ1-5; a possible D gene is TRBD1 (5 bases). With 0 bases removed from V and 6 bases from J, the gap between germline ends came to 12 bases. The CDR3 runs 15 residues. Germline CDR1 LNHNV, CDR2 YYDKDF (reference sequence). The CDR3 loop is CATSRDLGGTQPQHF. The CDR3 nucleotides are TGTGCCACCAGCAGAGATCTCGGGGGGACTCAGCCCCAGCATTTT.